Below, one T cell receptor (beta chain) is given with its context. What antigen it recognizes has not been identified. Base qualities are missing; no much larger clone stands one base away. The cohort was made up of approximately 670 healthy bone marrow donors. At the time of sampling, all cohort members were nominally healthy, though unrecorded immune exposures were likely present. The donor tested CMV seropositive and was one of the 289 seropositive cohort members. A peripheral blood sample was provided by each donor, and peripheral blood mononuclear cells were used for TCR beta sequencing. Genomic DNA extraction from the blood cell samples was performed with the Qiagen DNeasy Blood Extraction Kit. Libraries were prepared through the immunoSEQ multiplex PCR assay. The multiplex PCR relied on a mix of 60 forward primers for TCR Vbeta segments and 13 reverse primers for TCR Jbeta segments. The CDR3 region of rearranged TCR beta genes was amplified from genomic DNA with a multiplex PCR assay. The Illumina HiSeq System was used to sequence the amplified TCR beta libraries as 87-base-pair reads. As for how the authors treated the data: A later analysis tallied 75 million to 95 million unique TCR beta chains across the 666 repertoires, and some 12 million of those chains were shared by two or more donors. A nearest-neighbor algorithm error-corrected the raw reads and collapsed the reads into unique sequences, merging closely related sequences to remove PCR and sequencing errors. To assign V, D and J gene segments, CDR3 sequences were aligned to IMGT reference sequences. Each retained sequence needed at least a six-nucleotide match to both a V gene segment and a J gene segment. A rearrangement counted as productive if the CDR3 had no stop codons and remained in frame with V and J, and every other rearrangement counted as non-productive. Following IMGT convention, CDR3 was defined as the stretch from the second conserved V-encoded cysteine up to the conserved J-encoded phenylalanine. In an earlier analysis of around 600 of the donors, sequences lacking an unambiguous match to a single V gene segment were excluded. An earlier analysis of roughly 590 of the donors called V segments functional above 56.7% productive rearrangements and segregating when the between-donor standard deviation exceeded 5%. A statistical classification framework was built to diagnose cytomegalovirus status from the catalog of TCR beta chain sequences. In a later analysis, TCR nucleotide sequences were compared against IMGT/GENE-DB human TR gene sequences so that V and J genes could be assigned. A later analysis assigned CDR3 sequences and most-parsimonious VDJ recombination scenarios with the TCRdist pipeline. In a later analysis, every TCR beta chain was defined by the combination of its CDR3 amino acid sequence and its V-gene family, and reads without a unique V-gene family were dropped. As a way to deal with suspected cross-contamination and a sequencing artifact, a later analysis dropped roughly 620 nucleotide sequences that were highly shared and had low generation probability. For each public chain, a later analysis derived a clonal expansion index from normalized ranks of inferred template counts within each repertoire. In a later analysis, generation probabilities were computed with a VDJ recombination model fitted to out-of-frame rearrangements, and the resulting probabilities were checked against IGoR. A later analysis scored TCR-TCR, TCR-HLA and TCR-CMV co-occurrence with hypergeometric tests, applying a repertoire-size bias correction to TCR pairs. False discovery rates were estimated in a later analysis by permuting HLA or CMV assignments 20 times. A later analysis grouped co-occurring TCRs with DBSCAN, adding TCRdist sequence similarity when clustering within HLA-allele-positive subsets. Repertoires with fewer than 30,000 or more than 120,000 public chains were left out of co-occurrence clustering, as were a handful of repertoires with anomalous nucleotide sharing. Sourced from immuneACCESS, this table was stored by TCRdb with only in-frame sequences that have V and J called. A share of the clones is absent; for the studies checked, an unresolved V gene accounts for under half, and the remainder has no known explanation. V, J and clone size are taken as reported in that table, and D and trimming were inferred from the DNA itself. This sample has approximately 89,000 clones in its table, and 62% of those were observed once. The ten largest clonotypes hold around 5% of the sample.

The germline ends are 9 bases apart after V is trimmed by 1 base and J by 2 bases. The germline V gene (reference sequence) provides CDR1 SEHNR and CDR2 FQNEAQ. The CDR3 runs 14 residues from the cysteine to the phenylalanine. Only CDR3 DNA is held: 42 bases, read in frame from base 1. The data are from a study of cytomegalovirus exposure and HLA in healthy donors (dated by TCRdb to about 2017). Describing the broader study: An earlier analysis of 587 of the donors reported 276 Gb of sequence data and around 110 million unique TCR beta sequences obtained from roughly 180 million T cells. Roughly 300 gigabases of sequencing data and approximately 91 million unique TCR sequences made up an early release that covered several hundred HLA-typed donors. Of the roughly 400 genotyped donors, 65% to 90% were placed in the genetic ancestry cluster associated with self-reported Caucasian donors. The study aimed to test whether signatures of past pathogen exposure could be identified by cataloging public T cell receptors. The study used immunosequencing to profile the T cell repertoires of approximately 650 subjects and linked those repertoires to cytomegalovirus serostatus. A separate validation cohort of roughly 130 different subjects was used in addition to the 666-subject first cohort. To predict cytomegalovirus infection status, the study combined high-throughput TCR immunosequencing, statistical association of individual TCRs with disease status, and machine learning. In a later analysis, previously published TCR beta repertoires from 500 to 750 donors were re-analyzed and high-resolution HLA genotyping was added so that TCR occurrence patterns could be studied. The later analysis used no new phenotypic data to find candidate immune exposures, relying instead on TCR beta sequences and their occurrence across donors. In an earlier analysis of more than 550 of the donors, high-throughput TCR beta sequencing was used to judge whether each TCR beta V gene segment behaved as functional or pseudogenic. Donor age, sex, ethnicity and CMV serostatus were compiled together with the repertoire data. Genome-wide SNP genotypes for about 55% of the roughly 670 donors were used in a later genetic analysis, which treated that subset as a discovery cohort. Every discovery cohort repertoire had been produced on one sequencing platform. HLA typing included class I and class II loci at four-digit resolution. Typing coverage varied by locus: roughly 629-640 donors for A, B, C, DRB1 and DQB1; approximately 560 for DQA1; about 570 for DPA1; 450 to 480 for DPB1. A few DR-DQ haplotypes were treated as single units for association and clustering because of strong linkage in the cohort. On average, roughly 250,000 unique TCR beta nucleotide sequences were sequenced per donor among several hundred genotyped donors of the cohort, with roughly 18% of those sequences being non-productive. On the study overall, not on this receptor specifically: Sequencing depth was assumed to be roughly uniform across donors in the presence/absence analyses, though that assumption may not hold. Broadly in line with IMGT annotations, most TCR beta V segments showed up in productive rearrangements about 87% or about 30% of the time in an earlier analysis of under 700 of the donors. The cohort was sequenced for TCR beta chains only, and without alpha or paired-chain data the features that could be detected were limited. According to a later analysis, most CMV-associated TCR beta chains appeared to be HLA-restricted, and the HLA associations seemed to be driven largely by CMV exposure. It was suggested by the authors that the approach could potentially be generalized to other disease states and immunological phenotypes. According to a later analysis, TCR association rates differed among HLA loci, with DRB1 alleles showing the most associated TCRs and HLA-C alleles showing the fewest. HLA typing was unavailable for some donors at each locus, so association tests used only the typed subset. Linkage disequilibrium might explain the correlated functional status among segregating V segments, but an unknown experimental factor could not be excluded. A later genetic analysis reported fewer N-insertions in productive TCRs among donors in an Asian-associated ancestry cluster than the approximately 670-donor mean. In vitro tests confirmed that a few of the cytomegalovirus-associated TCR beta chains recognize cytomegalovirus antigens. A cluster of highly shared sequence variants was judged likely to represent a technical artifact of the sequencing pipeline. The earlier analysis of a few hundred of the donors excluded 15 to 20 rarely observed V segments, including chromosome 9 orphons, because counts were too low. Compared with equally common non-associated chains, HLA-associated TCR beta chains in a later analysis were more clonally expanded and had lower generation probabilities. V-gene and J-gene trimming of TCR beta chains was associated with a missense DCLRE1C variant in a later genetic analysis, and the association was replicated in an independent cohort. Several of the top co-occurrence clusters appeared to be linked to parvovirus B19, influenza, CMV and Epstein-Barr virus, according to a later analysis. The classifier was reported to diagnose cytomegalovirus status with high specificity and sensitivity in both the original and validation cohorts. Across donors, most TCR sequences were observed very rarely, whereas some public TCRs were present in many individuals. Because the 87-base-pair reads could not distinguish some IMGT-functional V segments, including TRBV6-2 and TRBV6-3, those segments were excluded. The study gave a list of roughly 150 TCR beta chains associated with cytomegalovirus. When HLA alleles, especially DR and DQ, strongly co-occurred, attributing TCR associations to individual alleles was difficult. Specific HLA alleles were associated with 18,000 or so TCR beta sequences at a false discovery rate of 0.05 in a later analysis. Immune exposure information for the cohort was limited to CMV serostatus. A further reported finding was that TCR beta sequences accurately predicted the HLA-A and HLA-B alleles for most subjects in the first cohort.

This receptor was obtained from a woman aged 25 to 39 in good health and CMV-seropositive. Sample: PBMCs. The V and J segments used are TRBV7-9 and TRBJ2-7; 5 matching bases give a weak D call of TRBD1. The CDR3 reads as follows: CASSLGVGAYEQYF. The nucleotide sequence reads TGTGCCAGCAGCTTAGGGGTAGGGGCCTACGAGCAGTACTTC.